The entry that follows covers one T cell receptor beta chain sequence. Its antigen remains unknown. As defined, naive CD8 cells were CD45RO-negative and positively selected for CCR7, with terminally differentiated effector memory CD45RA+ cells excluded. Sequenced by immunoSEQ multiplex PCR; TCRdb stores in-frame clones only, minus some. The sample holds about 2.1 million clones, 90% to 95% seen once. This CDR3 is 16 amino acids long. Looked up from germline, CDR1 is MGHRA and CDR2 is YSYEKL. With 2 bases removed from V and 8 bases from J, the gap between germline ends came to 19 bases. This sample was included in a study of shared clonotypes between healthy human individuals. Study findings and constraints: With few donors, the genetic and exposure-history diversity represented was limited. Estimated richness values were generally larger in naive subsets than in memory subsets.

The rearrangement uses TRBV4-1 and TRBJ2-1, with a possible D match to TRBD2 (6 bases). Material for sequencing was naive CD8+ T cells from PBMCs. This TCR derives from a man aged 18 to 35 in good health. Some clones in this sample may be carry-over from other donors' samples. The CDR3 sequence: CASSQSPAGRLDEQFF. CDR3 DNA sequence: TGCGCCAGCAGCCAAAGTCCCGCGGGACGTCTCGATGAGCAGTTCTTC.